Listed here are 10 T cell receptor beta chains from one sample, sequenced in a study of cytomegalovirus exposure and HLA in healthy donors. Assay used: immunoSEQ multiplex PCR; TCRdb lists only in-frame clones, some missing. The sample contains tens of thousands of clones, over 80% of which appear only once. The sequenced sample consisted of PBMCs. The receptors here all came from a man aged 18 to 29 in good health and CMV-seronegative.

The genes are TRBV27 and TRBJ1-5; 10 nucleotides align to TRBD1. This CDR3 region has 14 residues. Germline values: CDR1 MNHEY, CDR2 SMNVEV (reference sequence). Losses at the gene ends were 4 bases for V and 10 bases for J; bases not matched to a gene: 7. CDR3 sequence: CASSWDRGISPQHF. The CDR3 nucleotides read TGTGCCAGCAGTTGGGACAGGGGAATAAGCCCCCAGCATTTT.

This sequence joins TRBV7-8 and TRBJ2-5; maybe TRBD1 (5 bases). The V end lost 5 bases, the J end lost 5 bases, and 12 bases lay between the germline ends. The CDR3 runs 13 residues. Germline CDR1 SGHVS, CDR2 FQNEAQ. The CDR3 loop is CASSREGAETQYF. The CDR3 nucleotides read TGTGCCAGCAGCAGAGAAGGGGCCGAGACCCAGTACTTC.

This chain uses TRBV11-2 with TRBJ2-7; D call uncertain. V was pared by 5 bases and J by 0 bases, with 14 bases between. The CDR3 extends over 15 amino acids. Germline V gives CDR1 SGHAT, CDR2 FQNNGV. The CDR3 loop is CASSPPLRSSYEQYF. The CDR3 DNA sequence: TGTGCCAGCAGCCCTCCCTTGCGGAGCTCCTACGAGCAGTACTTC.

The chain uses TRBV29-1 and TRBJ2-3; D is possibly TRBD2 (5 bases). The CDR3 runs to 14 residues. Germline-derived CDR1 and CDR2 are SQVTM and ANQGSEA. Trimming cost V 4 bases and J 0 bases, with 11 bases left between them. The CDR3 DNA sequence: TGCAGCGTTGTGAGGGCACCTAGCACAGATACGCAGTATTTT. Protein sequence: CSVVRAPSTDTQYF.

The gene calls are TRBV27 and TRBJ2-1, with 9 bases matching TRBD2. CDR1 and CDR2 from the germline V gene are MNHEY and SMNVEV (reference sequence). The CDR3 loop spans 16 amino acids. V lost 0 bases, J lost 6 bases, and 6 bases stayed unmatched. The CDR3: CASSLSSGSFTNEQFF. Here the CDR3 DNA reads TGTGCCAGCAGTTTATCTAGCGGGAGTTTTACCAATGAGCAGTTCTTC.

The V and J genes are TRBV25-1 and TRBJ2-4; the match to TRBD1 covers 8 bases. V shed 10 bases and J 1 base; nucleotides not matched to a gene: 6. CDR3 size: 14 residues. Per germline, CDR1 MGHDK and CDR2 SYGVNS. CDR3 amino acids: CAMTRTGAKNIQYF. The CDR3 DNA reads TGTGCCATGACGCGGACAGGGGCCAAAAACATTCAGTACTTC.

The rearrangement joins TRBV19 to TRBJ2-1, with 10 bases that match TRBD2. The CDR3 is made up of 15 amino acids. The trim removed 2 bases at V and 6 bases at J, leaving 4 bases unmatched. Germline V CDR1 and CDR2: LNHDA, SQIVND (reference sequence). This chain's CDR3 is CASSISAGGGNEQFF. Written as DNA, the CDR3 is TGTGCCAGTAGTATATCAGCGGGAGGGGGCAATGAGCAGTTCTTC.

This chain's CDR3 is CASSEAGAGEAFF. The CDR3 region has the DNA TGTGCCAGCAGTGAAGCAGGGGCAGGGGAAGCTTTCTTT. The V gene is TRBV6-1, the J gene TRBJ1-1; D may be TRBD1 (5 bases). CDR1 and CDR2 from the germline V gene are MNHNS and SASEGT. V lost 0 bases and J 8 bases, leaving 10 bases between the germline ends. CDR3 size: 13 residues.

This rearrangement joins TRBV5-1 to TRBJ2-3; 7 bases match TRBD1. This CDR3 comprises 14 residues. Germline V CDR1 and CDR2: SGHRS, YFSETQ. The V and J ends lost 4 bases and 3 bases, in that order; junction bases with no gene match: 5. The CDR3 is CASSLEQGTDTQYF. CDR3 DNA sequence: TGCGCCAGCAGCCTAGAACAGGGGACAGATACGCAGTATTTT.

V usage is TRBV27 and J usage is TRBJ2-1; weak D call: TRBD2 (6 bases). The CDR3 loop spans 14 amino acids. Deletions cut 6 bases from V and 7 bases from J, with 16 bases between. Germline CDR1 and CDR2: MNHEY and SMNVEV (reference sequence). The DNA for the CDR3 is TGTGCCAGCAGAGGCGGGACGGTGGGGAATGAGCAGTTCTTC. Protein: CASRGGTVGNEQFF.